This T cell receptor beta chain was recorded in a study of read filtering for tumor transcriptome and immune sequencing. The library was built from about 370 ng RNA with molecular barcoded adaptors for alpha/delta and beta/gamma chains. TCRdb reanalysed the reads using MiXCR and keeps one entry per CDR3 protein. The table has 45,000 to 55,000 distinct CDR3 sequences, about 12% seen once. Germline V gives CDR1 DFQATT, CDR2 SNEGSKA (reference sequence). The CDR3 totals 13 residues. V gave up 6 bases and J gave up 5 bases, with 15 bases separating them. The receptor's source is a donor over 35 with multiple myeloma. This sequence joins TRBV20-1 and TRBJ2-3; possible D gene TRBD2, 6 bases. Material for sequencing was a population of CD138-negative cells sorted from bone marrow. The CDR3 region is CSARKSAGDTQYF. CDR3 coding DNA: TGCAGTGCCCGAAAGTCAGCGGGAGATACGCAGTATTTT.